Described below is a single TCR beta chain sequence and its context. This entry belongs to a study of T cell changes during pregnancy in multiple sclerosis. Trimming left V 3 bases short and J 2 bases short, with 8 bases between. The CDR3 totals 13 residues. Per the germline V gene, CDR1 is SGHAT and CDR2 is FQNNGV. Measured with immunoSEQ multiplex PCR; TCRdb has only the in-frame clones, and not every one. Of 45,000 to 60,000 clones listed, 80% to 90% are singletons. The input for sequencing was CD8+ T cells from peripheral blood mononuclear cells, taken in the second trimester of pregnancy. V and J are TRBV11-2 and TRBJ2-7; D gene unclear. This clonotype was sampled from a female donor with multiple sclerosis, enrolled in a pregnancy study. The CDR3 DNA is TGTGCCAGCAGCTTTAACAGCCCCTACGAGCAGTACTTC. It encodes CASSFNSPYEQYF.